This T cell receptor beta chain was obtained from a study of Graves' ophthalmopathy and Graves' hyperthyroidism. Amplification from RNA transcripts yielded the TCR beta CDR3 regions. First-round RT-PCR used HTBI primers; second-round multiplex PCR followed. TCRdb called the multiplex PCR reads again in MiXCR, with one record for every CDR3 protein. The data contain 680,000 or so distinct CDR3 sequences, about 20% of them singletons. V was clipped by 4 bases and J by 2 bases, with 15 bases between them. The CDR3 has 14 amino acids. Germline CDR1 SQVTM, CDR2 ANQGSEA. Findings and caveats of the study: With around 88% sensitivity and about 83% specificity, a 13-signature model separated ophthalmopathy from stable hyperthyroidism.

This clonotype has ten or more counts. No antigen is known for it. Material: peripheral blood. The origin of this receptor is a woman between 18 and 30 years old with stable Graves' hyperthyroidism. Some clones in this sample may be carry-over from other donors' samples. The rearrangement joins TRBV29-1 to TRBJ2-7; either TRBD1 or TRBD2 may supply D (5 bases each). The CDR3, as DNA: TGCAGCGTTGTCCGGGGCGACAGCGCCTACGAGCAGTACTTC. Amino acids: CSVVRGDSAYEQYF.